Each of the 30 T cell receptor beta chains below was sequenced from the same sample in a study of siplizumab effects on memory and regulatory T cells. Sequencing was performed with immunoSEQ multiplex PCR; in TCRdb, only in-frame clones are kept and a portion is missing. This sample has some 100,000 clones, with 85% to 95% found just once. Sequencing was done on a sample of non-Treg CD4+ T cells sorted from blood. Receptors originate from a human donor in good health.

This chain joins TRBV18 and TRBJ2-3, with a weak D call TRBD1 (6 bases). This CDR3 has 13 residues. Germline V gene sequence: CDR1 KGHSH, CDR2 LQKENI. The V gene lost 4 bases and the J gene lost 6 bases, with 11 bases spanning the gap. DNA for the CDR3: TGTGCCAGCTCACACAGGGACGGTGATACGCAGTATTTT. Amino acids: CASSHRDGDTQYF. Combining the CDR3 with reference TRBV18 and TRBJ2-3 gives the whole variable domain NAGVMQNPRHLVRRRGQEARLRCSPMKGHSHVYWYRQLPEEGLKFMVYLQKENIIDESGMPKERFSAEFPKEGPSILRIQQVVRGDSAAYFCASSHRDGDTQYFGPGTRLTVL.

This chain links TRBV9 with TRBJ1-4; 10 bases are shared with TRBD1. The germline gives CDR1 SGDLS, CDR2 YYNGEE. The CDR3 is made up of 14 amino acids. Germline trimming cut 4 bases from V and 5 bases from J; bases unmatched to any gene: 2. The CDR3 is CASSLGQGNEKLFF. The CDR3 nucleotides are TGTGCCAGCAGCCTGGGACAGGGGAATGAAAAACTGTTTTTT.

This clone has only one observation. The chain is built from TRBV19 and TRBJ1-1; no definite D call. The CDR3 contains 13 residues. CDR1 LNHDA and CDR2 SQIVND come from the germline V gene (reference sequence). The germline V and J ends were trimmed by 3 bases and 7 bases, with 12 bases remaining between them. In DNA, the CDR3 is TGTGCCAGTAGTATTTCTGGGTCGGGTGAAGCTTTCTTT. As protein: CASSISGSGEAFF.

This chain uses TRBV5-4 with TRBJ2-4, with D possibly being TRBD2 (5 bases). Per the germline V gene, CDR1 is SGHNT and CDR2 is YYREEE (reference sequence). The V and J ends lost 0 bases and 0 bases respectively, with 10 bases between them. The CDR3 covers 16 residues. CDR3 DNA: TGTGCCAGCAGCTTGGGAGCGGATCTAGCCAAAAACATTCAGTACTTC. Its translation: CASSLGADLAKNIQYF. Using reference TRBV5-4 and TRBJ2-4 for the parts outside the CDR3, the full variable domain is ETGVTQSPTHLIKTRGQQVTLRCSSQSGHNTVSWYQQALGQGPQFIFQYYREEENGRGNFPPRFSGLQFPNYSSELNVNALELDDSALYLCASSLGADLAKNIQYFGAGTRLSVL.

This rearrangement joins TRBV18 to TRBJ1-1; D gene uncertain. This CDR3 has 14 residues. CDR1 KGHSH and CDR2 LQKENI come from the germline V gene. The germline V and J ends were trimmed by 6 bases and 1 base, with 12 bases remaining between them. The CDR3 region is CASSYSSRNTEAFF. In nucleotides, the CDR3 is TGTGCCAGCTCGTACTCAAGTAGGAACACTGAAGCTTTCTTT.

The chain links TRBV28 to TRBJ2-7; TRBD2 matches 10 bases. The CDR3 sequence is 18 residues long. Per germline, CDR1 MDHEN and CDR2 SYDVKM. The ends lost 6 bases at V and 4 bases at J; junction bases unmatched: 18. CDR3 nucleotide sequence: TGTGCCAGCAGCCCCCACGCTCCTAGCGGGAGTAAATTGTACGAGCAGTACTTC. Protein sequence: CASSPHAPSGSKLYEQYF.

The V and J genes are TRBV29-1 and TRBJ2-2, with D tentatively TRBD1 (6 bases). The germline CDR1 and CDR2 sequences are SQVTM and ANQGSEA. V shed 6 bases and J shed 2 bases, with 13 bases lying between them. This CDR3 has 14 residues. In DNA form, the CDR3 reads TGCAGCGTGGGCCCGGGACAAAACACCGGGGAGCTGTTTTTT. It codes for CSVGPGQNTGELFF.

The chain employs TRBV27 and TRBJ2-7, with no clear D. V was pared by 4 bases and J by 5 bases, with 15 bases between. CDR1 and CDR2 (germline): MNHEY, SMNVEV (reference sequence). CDR3 length: 14 residues. The CDR3 sequence: CASSSRLIENEQYF. CDR3 nucleotide sequence: TGTGCCAGCAGTTCCCGTTTGATCGAGAACGAGCAGTACTTC.

V is TRBV5-1 and J is TRBJ1-3; 8 nucleotides line up with TRBD1. Germline assignment: CDR1 SGHRS and CDR2 YFSETQ. The V and J ends lost 0 bases and 0 bases, in that order; junction bases with no gene match: 5. This CDR3 has 17 residues. The CDR3 nucleotides read TGCGCCAGCAGCTTGGGGACAGGGACGATCTCTGGAAACACCATATATTTT. As protein: CASSLGTGTISGNTIYF.

The rearrangement joins TRBV15 to TRBJ2-7; 7 nucleotides match TRBD1. There are 14 residues in the CDR3. Germline V gene sequence: CDR1 LNHNV, CDR2 YYDKDF (reference sequence). Losses at the gene ends were 9 bases for V and 3 bases for J; bases not matched to a gene: 11. The DNA for the CDR3 is TGTGCCACACGACAGGGCCCTAGGGACTACGAGCAGTACTTC. Translated, it gives CATRQGPRDYEQYF.

The chain uses TRBV5-1 and TRBJ2-5; TRBD2 is a possible D gene (5 bases). Between the trimmed V and J ends, which lost 4 bases and 3 bases, there was a span of 22 bases. CDR1 and CDR2 from the germline V gene are SGHRS and YFSETQ. The CDR3 contains 17 residues. CDR3 DNA sequence: TGCGCCAGCAGCCGGGAAGGTGGGCCGCCCCCAAAAGAGACCCAGTACTTC. Translating gives CASSREGGPPPKETQYF. Supplemented by reference TRBV5-1 and TRBJ2-5, the full variable domain reads KAGVTQTPRYLIKTRGQQVTLSCSPISGHRSVSWYQQTPGQGLQFLFEYFSETQRNKGNFPGRFSGRQFSNSRSEMNVSTLELGDSALYLCASSREGGPPPKETQYFGPGTRLLVL.

This clone has only one observation. J is TRBJ2-7 and V is TRBV6-5, with D perhaps matching TRBD2 (5 bases). The ends were cut back, 6 bases at V and 3 bases at J, with 12 bases in the middle. CDR1 and CDR2 (germline): MNHEY, SVGAGI. The CDR3 length is 13 residues. CDR3 region: CASRRDRDYEQYF. DNA of the CDR3: TGTGCCAGCAGGAGGGATAGGGACTACGAGCAGTACTTC.

The chain employs TRBV7-8 and TRBJ1-1; D gene unclear. Germline assignment: CDR1 SGHVS and CDR2 FQNEAQ. CDR3 size: 13 residues. Between the trimmed V and J ends, which lost 1 base and 1 base, there was a span of 4 bases. CDR3 DNA: TGTGCCAGCAGCTTAGGAGAGAACACTGAAGCTTTCTTT. Protein product: CASSLGENTEAFF.

V gene TRBV5-1 combines with J gene TRBJ2-2, with 10 positions matching TRBD1. The CDR3 runs to 17 residues. The V gene end was trimmed by 2 bases and the J gene end by 9 bases; junction bases not matched to a gene: 13. Germline V gene data show CDR1 as SGHRS and CDR2 as YFSETQ. As DNA, the CDR3 is TGCGCCAGCAGCTTCATATCGGGACAGGGGATGTTCAGGGAGCTGTTTTTT. This sequence encodes CASSFISGQGMFRELFF.

The chain recombines TRBV7-9 with TRBJ1-4; D is unclear. The V end was cut by 1 base, the J end by 6 bases, with 9 bases between. Germline-derived CDR1 and CDR2 are SEHNR and FQNEAQ (reference sequence). The length of the CDR3 is 14 residues. CDR3 loop: CASSLGRGDEKLFF. The CDR3 DNA reads TGTGCCAGCAGCTTAGGACGAGGAGATGAAAAACTGTTTTTT. Based on the CDR3 plus reference TRBV7-9 and TRBJ1-4, the full variable domain is DTGVSQNPRHKITKRGQNVTFRCDPISEHNRLYWYRQTLGQGPEFLTYFQNEAQLEKSRLLSDRFSAERPKGSFSTLEIQRTEQGDSAMYLCASSLGRGDEKLFFGSGTQLSVL.

This rearrangement joins TRBV7-6 to TRBJ2-4; perhaps TRBD1 as D (6 bases). Trimming left V 2 bases short and J 8 bases short, with 7 bases between. CDR1 and CDR2 from the germline V gene are SGHVS and FNYEAQ. The CDR3 loop spans 12 amino acids. CDR3 nucleotides: TGTGCCAGCAGCTTAAAGGGGGACATTCAGTACTTC. Amino acid sequence: CASSLKGDIQYF. The complete variable domain, with remaining parts taken from reference TRBV7-6 and TRBJ2-4, reads GAGVSQSPRYKVTKRGQDVALRCDPISGHVSLYWYRQALGQGPEFLTYFNYEAQQDKSGLPNDRFSAERPEGSISTLTIQRTEQRDSAMYRCASSLKGDIQYFGAGTRLSVL.

This chain connects TRBV5-1 to TRBJ1-2, with 9 bases lining up with TRBD1. CDR1 is SGHRS and CDR2 is YFSETQ in the germline V gene. This CDR3 is built from 16 residues. J was trimmed by 6 bases and V by 4 bases; bases with no gene match: 13. The CDR3 sequence is CASSQQKTGGRDGYTF. The DNA of the CDR3 is TGCGCCAGCAGCCAACAGAAGACAGGGGGGAGAGATGGCTACACCTTC.

The chain uses TRBV30 and TRBJ2-6; D perhaps matches TRBD1 (6 bases). Germline V lookup: CDR1 GTSNPN, CDR2 SVGIG (reference sequence). Trimming took off 0 bases at V and 4 bases at J, with 16 bases between the two ends. The CDR3 sequence is 17 residues long. The DNA of the CDR3 is TGTGCCTGGAGTGTACGATGGGGGCCAACCGGGGCCAACGTCCTGACTTTC. Translating it yields CAWSVRWGPTGANVLTF. The whole variable domain, filled in from reference TRBV30 and TRBJ2-6, reads SQTIHQWPATLVQPVGSPLSLECTVEGTSNPNLYWYRQAAGRGLQLLFYSVGIGQISSEVPQNLSASRPQDRQFILSSKKLLLSDSGFYLCAWSVRWGPTGANVLTFGAGSRLTVL.

The chain combines TRBV29-1 with TRBJ1-5; D is possibly TRBD1 (5 bases). V lost 4 bases to trimming and J lost 2 bases, with 6 bases between them. CDR3 length: 12 residues. Germline V lookup: CDR1 SQVTM, CDR2 ANQGSEA. The chain's CDR3 is CSVGGGNQPQHF. CDR3 DNA sequence: TGCAGCGTTGGAGGGGGCAATCAGCCCCAGCATTTT.

This clone was seen only once. V gene TRBV18 combines with J gene TRBJ2-1; TRBD2 agrees at 14 bases. CDR3 length equals 18 residues. V shed 4 bases, J shed 8 bases, and the junction held 13 bases outside the gene matches. Germline CDR1 and CDR2: KGHSH and LQKENI. This chain's CDR3 is CASSLTGTSGRKLDEQFF. The CDR3 nucleotides are TGTGCCAGCTCACTAACCGGGACTAGCGGGAGAAAGTTGGATGAGCAGTTCTTC.

This chain links TRBV6-5 with TRBJ1-3; TRBD1 is a possible D gene (6 bases). Trimming shortened V by 6 bases and J by 3 bases, and 15 bases separated the two germline ends. The CDR3 totals 15 residues. Germline CDR1 and CDR2: MNHEY and SVGAGI. The CDR3: CASSRTGLGGNTIYF. The CDR3 region has the DNA TGTGCCAGCAGCCGCACAGGGCTCGGTGGAAACACCATATATTTT.

DNA for the CDR3: TGTGCCAGCAGCCAACTTTCTCCTAGCGGGGCCCCCGATGAGCAGTTCTTC. It translates to CASSQLSPSGAPDEQFF. The chain combines TRBV4-2 with TRBJ2-1, with 9 positions matching TRBD2. Trimming cost V 2 bases and J 8 bases; bases outside gene matches: 13. The CDR3 is 17 residues long. Germline CDR1 and CDR2: LGHNA and YNFKEQ.

This clone was observed a single time. The chain recombines TRBV4-1 with TRBJ2-7; 7 bases map to TRBD1. Looked up from germline, CDR1 is MGHRA and CDR2 is YSYEKL. The CDR3 has 15 residues. With V trimmed by 1 base and J by 0 bases, 3 bases remained unmatched. The CDR3 reads CASSQVGDSSYEQYF. The CDR3 region has the DNA TGCGCCAGCAGCCAAGTGGGGGACAGCTCCTACGAGCAGTACTTC.

V is TRBV6-5 and J is TRBJ2-1; 8 bases are shared with TRBD2. The CDR3 loop spans 13 amino acids. V lost 6 bases to trimming and J lost 10 bases; unmatched junction nucleotides: 8. The germline V gene has CDR1 MNHEY and CDR2 SVGAGI. The CDR3 bases are TGTGCCAGCAGCCGGACTAGCCGGAACGAGCAGTTCTTC. Its protein is CASSRTSRNEQFF.

Written as DNA, the CDR3 is TGTGCCAGCAGTTTAGAGACAGGGATGAGGACCGGGGAGCTGTTTTTT. It specifies CASSLETGMRTGELFF. The gene calls are TRBV28 and TRBJ2-2, with TRBD1 identical over 7 bases. The germline V gene encodes CDR1 MDHEN and CDR2 SYDVKM. The CDR3 length is 16 residues. The junction had 8 bases not matched to a gene; V was cut back by 2 bases and J by 5 bases.

This clone was found once. The J gene is TRBJ2-1, the V gene TRBV19, with 11 bases identical to TRBD2. The length of the CDR3 is 15 residues. The germline V gene has CDR1 LNHDA and CDR2 SQIVND (reference sequence). V lost 3 bases and J lost 4; bases outside the gene matches: 2. The CDR3: CASSMGLAAYNEQFF. The CDR3 bases are TGTGCCAGTAGTATGGGACTAGCGGCTTACAATGAGCAGTTCTTC.

The chain couples TRBV15 to TRBJ2-2; 10 bases match TRBD2. The CDR3 consists of 16 residues. Trimming removed 1 base from V and 5 bases from J; junction bases left unmatched: 4. The germline V gene has CDR1 LNHNV and CDR2 YYDKDF (reference sequence). Here the CDR3 reads CATSRGLAGETGELFF. DNA for the CDR3: TGTGCCACCAGCAGAGGACTAGCGGGTGAAACCGGGGAGCTGTTTTTT. Combining the CDR3 with reference TRBV15 and TRBJ2-2 gives the whole variable domain DAMVIQNPRYQVTQFGKPVTLSCSQTLNHNVMYWYQQKSSQAPKLLFHYYDKDFNNEADTPDNFQSRRPNTSFCFLDIRSPGLGDTAMYLCATSRGLAGETGELFFGEGSRLTVL.

The DNA for the CDR3 is TGTGCCAGCAGCCCTCTGCGGGGTTCCTACAATGAGCAGTTCTTC. Translated: CASSPLRGSYNEQFF. V usage is TRBV7-2 and J usage is TRBJ2-1, with a weak D call TRBD2 (6 bases). The CDR3 runs to 15 residues. Germline V gene sequence: CDR1 SGHTA, CDR2 FQGNSA. The V and J ends lost 5 bases and 1 base respectively, with 12 bases between them. The entire variable domain, with the rest obtained from reference TRBV7-2 and TRBJ2-1, is as follows: GAGVSQSPSNKVTEKGKDVELRCDPISGHTALYWYRQSLGQGLEFLIYFQGNSAPDKSGLPSDRFSAERTGGSVSTLTIQRTQQEDSAVYLCASSPLRGSYNEQFFGPGTRLTVL.

CDR3 nucleotides: TGCGCCAGCAGCTTGGACCGGGACATCTACGAGCAGTACTTC. Translation gives CASSLDRDIYEQYF. V and J are TRBV5-1 and TRBJ2-7; TRBD1 might be the D (6 bases). Germline CDR1 SGHRS, CDR2 YFSETQ. Trimming shortened V by 0 bases and J by 3 bases, and 10 bases separated the two germline ends. This CDR3 spans 14 amino acids.

The chain couples TRBV27 to TRBJ1-5, with 7 bases identical to TRBD1. CDR1 and CDR2 from the germline V gene are MNHEY and SMNVEV (reference sequence). After removal of 3 bases from V and 7 bases from J, the junction contained 9 bases not matched to a gene. The CDR3 consists of 15 residues. DNA of the CDR3: TGTGCCAGCAGTTTTAAAGGGGGCCTCGGACAGCCCCAGCATTTT. This encodes CASSFKGGLGQPQHF.